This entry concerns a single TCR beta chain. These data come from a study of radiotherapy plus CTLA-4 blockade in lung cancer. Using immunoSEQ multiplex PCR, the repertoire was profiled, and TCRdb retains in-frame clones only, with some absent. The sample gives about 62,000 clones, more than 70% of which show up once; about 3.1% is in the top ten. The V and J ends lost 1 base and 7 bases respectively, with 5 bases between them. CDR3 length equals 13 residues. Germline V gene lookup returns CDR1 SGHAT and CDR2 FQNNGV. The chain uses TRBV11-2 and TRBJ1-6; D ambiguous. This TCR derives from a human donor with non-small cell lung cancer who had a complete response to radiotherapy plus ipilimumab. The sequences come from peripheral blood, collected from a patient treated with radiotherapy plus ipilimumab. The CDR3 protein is CASSLVQNSPLHF. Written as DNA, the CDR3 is TGTGCCAGCAGCTTAGTCCAAAATTCACCCCTCCACTTT.